This T cell receptor beta chain was observed in a study of blood T cell repertoires in COVID-19. Overall study: Whether acute or convalescent, the COVID-19 samples came from the United States, Italy and Spain. In each case, the material was cDNA or gDNA derived from T cells, B-cell-depleted T cells, or PBMCs.

In the source study's methods: Amplifying reference gene primers gave estimates of nucleated cell counts. Only in-frame clones appear in the TCRdb table, and some are missing; sequencing was by immunoSEQ multiplex PCR. The DNA gave D and trimming, while V, J and clone size come from that table. The sample records roughly 150,000 clones, approximately 85% being singletons. The CDR3 extends over 15 amino acids. Trimming removed 5 bases at V and 2 bases at J, with 14 bases between. Germline V gene sequence: CDR1 SGHNT, CDR2 YENEEA. The receptor was isolated from a woman over 75 with COVID-19, enrolled during active disease. The chain joins TRBV11-3 to TRBJ2-3; D might be TRBD2 (6 bases). Sequencing was performed on peripheral blood. The CDR3 region is CASSRDVRDTDTQYF. The CDR3 DNA sequence: TGTGCCAGCAGCCGCGACGTGCGGGACACAGATACGCAGTATTTT.